These 27 T cell receptor beta chains originate from one sample sequenced in a study of post-analysis software for immune sequencing data (dated by TCRdb to about 2015). No antigen has been assigned to these receptors. Broader findings and caveats from the paper: Patients showed significantly higher frequencies than controls for several TRBV segments, among them TRBV5-6, TRBV5-1 and TRBV20-1.

The method was PCR. For sequencing, an Illumina HiSeq 2500 was employed. Unique molecular identifiers were incorporated into TCR beta cDNA libraries to reduce PCR and sequencing biases. TCRdb reprocessing: public reads trimmed at Q25 with fastp, clones called with MiXCR, in-frame beta chains kept. A single entry per CDR3 protein holds the most common genes and DNA from its merged rows. The sample table holds about 680,000 distinct CDR3 sequences, of which roughly three fifths were seen once. The ten largest clones represent about 10% of the sample. Sequenced input: blood. These receptors all stem from a girl aged 2-9 years with multiple sclerosis.

This chain links TRBV6-1 with TRBJ2-5; D is perhaps TRBD2 (6 bases). The J call may be faulty, since TRBJ2-7 better matches the DNA end. The CDR3 consists of 14 residues. Per the germline V gene, CDR1 is MNHNS and CDR2 is SASEGT. CDR3 amino acids: CASSEGGGTHEQYF. DNA for the CDR3: TGTGCCAGCAGTGAAGGGGGAGGTACCCACGAGCAGTACTTC.

This chain links TRBV6-2 or TRBV6-3 with TRBJ2-5; 10 bases agree with TRBD2. The junction had 10 bases not matched to a gene; V was cut back by 2 bases and J by 4 bases. The CDR3 is made up of 17 amino acids. Germline V gene lookup returns CDR1 MNHEY and CDR2 SVGEGT. In DNA form, the CDR3 reads TGTGCCAGCAGTTACAGGTCTAGCGGGGGACGGGGAGAGACCCAGTACTTC. This translates into CASSYRSSGGRGETQYF.

The chain recombines TRBV6-1 with TRBJ2-1; 7 nucleotides align to TRBD1. Germline assignment: CDR1 MNHNS and CDR2 SASEGT. The CDR3 consists of 16 residues. The junction had 7 bases not matched to a gene; V was cut back by 4 bases and J by 1 base. CDR3 nucleotide sequence: TGTGCCAGCAGTGCATTCCGACAGGGATCCTACAATGAGCAGTTCTTC. It codes for CASSAFRQGSYNEQFF.

The chain couples TRBV15 to TRBJ1-1; the match to TRBD1 covers 10 bases. CDR3 length equals 15 residues. From germline, CDR1 is LNHNV and CDR2 YYDKDF (reference sequence). V shed 5 bases and J 5 bases; nucleotides not matched to a gene: 8. The CDR3, as DNA: TGTGCCACCAGCGGAAACGGACAGGGGGGAACTGAAGCTTTCTTT. Translation: CATSGNGQGGTEAFF.

V gene TRBV4-1 combines with J gene TRBJ2-7, with TRBD1 matching 8 bases. Unmatched junction bases numbered 9, after V lost 3 bases and J lost 2 bases. This CDR3 contains 16 residues. Germline lookup yields CDR1 MGHRA and CDR2 YSYEKL. The CDR3 DNA is TGCGCCAGCAGCCAGCTCCCGGGACAGGTAGCCTACGAGCAGTACTTC. It codes for CASSQLPGQVAYEQYF.

V and J are TRBV27 and TRBJ2-3; 7 positions match TRBD2. With V trimmed by 0 bases and J by 4 bases, 7 bases remained unmatched. In germline, CDR1 is MNHEY, CDR2 SMNVEV (reference sequence). This CDR3 has 16 residues. In DNA form, the CDR3 reads TGTGCCAGCAGTTTATCGACCTGGAGCGGGGCAGATACGCAGTATTTT. Translation gives CASSLSTWSGADTQYF.

This clonotype was found a few times. The genes are TRBV5-1 and TRBJ2-1; TRBD1 matches at 10 bases. J gave up 7 bases and V 3 bases, and 7 bases lay outside the gene matches. The CDR3 is made up of 15 amino acids. The germline CDR1 and CDR2 sequences are SGHRS and YFSETQ. In DNA form, the CDR3 reads TGCGCCAGCAGCTGGGGGACAGGGGAAGTGAATGAGCAGTTCTTC. Its protein product is CASSWGTGEVNEQFF.

The rearrangement uses TRBV19 and TRBJ2-1; 7 bases agree with TRBD2. Germline CDR1 reads LNHDA; CDR2 reads SQIVND (reference sequence). CDR3 length equals 18 residues. Trimming took 5 bases from V and 4 from J; bases not matched to a gene: 17. The chain's CDR3 is CASSLRLAALPSYNEQFF. The CDR3 bases are TGTGCCAGTAGTCTCAGACTAGCAGCCCTCCCTTCTTACAATGAGCAGTTCTTC.

The rearrangement links TRBV6-5 to TRBJ2-5; D is possibly TRBD1 or TRBD2 (5 bases each). CDR1 MNHEY and CDR2 SVGAGI come from the germline V gene. The CDR3 runs to 13 residues. Trimming removed 5 bases at V and 3 bases at J, with 10 bases between. CDR3 region: CASSTGPKETQYF. CDR3 nucleotides: TGTGCCAGCAGTACGGGGCCTAAAGAGACCCAGTACTTC.

J is TRBJ2-5 and V is TRBV5-1; D is ambiguous. V lost 0 bases to trimming and J lost 1 base, with 4 bases between them. Germline values: CDR1 SGHRS, CDR2 YFSETQ. The CDR3 contains 13 residues. The CDR3 sequence: CASSLAIQETQYF. Here the CDR3 DNA reads TGCGCCAGCAGCTTGGCCATCCAAGAGACCCAGTACTTC.

The V and J genes are TRBV3-1 and TRBJ1-1, with D perhaps TRBD1 (6 bases). The CDR3 covers 14 residues. Germline V gene data show CDR1 as LGHDT and CDR2 as YNNKEL (reference sequence). The V and J ends lost 3 bases and 2 bases respectively, with 10 bases between them. CDR3 nucleotide sequence: TGTGCCAGCAGCCAGCCGGGACAAAACACTGAAGCTTTCTTT. Translating it yields CASSQPGQNTEAFF.

This clonotype was recorded a few times. This sequence joins TRBV15 and TRBJ2-7, with 8 bases fitting TRBD2. In germline, CDR1 is LNHNV, CDR2 YYDKDF (reference sequence). The CDR3 has 18 amino acids. The ends lost 5 bases at V and 2 bases at J; junction bases unmatched: 17. The CDR3 bases are TGTGCCACCAGCCACCACGAACGTAGAGCGGGGGCTCCCTACGAGCAGTACTTC. Encoded protein: CATSHHERRAGAPYEQYF.

The V call is TRBV6-5, the J call TRBJ2-3, with D unclear. The V end lost 6 bases, the J end lost 0 bases, and 16 bases lay between the germline ends. CDR3 length equals 16 residues. Germline CDR1 and CDR2: MNHEY and SVGAGI. The CDR3 coding sequence is TGTGCCAGCAGCTATTCCGGGTCCTCTAGCACAGATACGCAGTATTTT. Translation gives CASSYSGSSSTDTQYF.

V usage is TRBV10-3 and J usage is TRBJ1-1; 8 bases line up with TRBD1. The CDR3 extends over 14 amino acids. The V gene end was trimmed by 7 bases and the J gene end by 7 bases; junction bases not matched to a gene: 11. Germline CDR1 reads ENHRY; CDR2 reads SYGVKD. The CDR3 region is CAITLGQGRDEAFF. The CDR3 DNA reads as TGTGCCATCACCTTAGGACAGGGTAGAGATGAAGCTTTCTTT.

Only a few counts were recorded for this clonotype. V usage is TRBV5-1 and J usage is TRBJ2-1; the match to TRBD2 covers 12 bases. The V segment lost 0 bases and the J segment 4 bases; nucleotides outside the gene matches: 2. The CDR3 runs to 16 residues. Germline loops: CDR1 SGHRS, CDR2 YFSETQ. CDR3 in DNA: TGCGCCAGCAGCTTGGGGGGGACTAGCGGGTACAATGAGCAGTTCTTC. As protein: CASSLGGTSGYNEQFF.

The rearrangement uses TRBV27 and TRBJ1-5; D remains unclear. The V gene's germline CDR1 is MNHEY and CDR2 SMNVEV (reference sequence). V was trimmed by 0 bases and J by 6 bases, leaving 9 bases between them. This CDR3 contains 14 residues. CDR3 in DNA: TGTGCCAGCAGTTTATCGGGCAGCCCTCAGCCCCAGCATTTT. Translated: CASSLSGSPQPQHF.

This chain links TRBV12-3 or TRBV12-4 with TRBJ2-1, with a tentative D call TRBD2 (5 bases). This CDR3 has 16 residues. The germline V and J ends were trimmed by 3 bases and 0 bases, with 12 bases remaining between them. CDR3 bases: TGTGCCAGCAGTTTGGGTCAAGGACTCTCCTACAATGAGCAGTTCTTC. This codes for CASSLGQGLSYNEQFF.

The chain recombines TRBV5-6 with TRBJ2-5, with 9 bases that match TRBD1. The CDR3 covers 13 residues. Germline CDR1 SGHDT, CDR2 YYEEEE. The J segment lost 11 bases and the V segment lost 3 bases, leaving 8 bases of the junction unmatched. The CDR3 region is CASSSDRGSQQYF. CDR3 DNA: TGTGCCAGCAGCTCCGACAGGGGGTCACAGCAGTACTTC. The whole variable domain, remainder taken from reference TRBV5-6 and TRBJ2-5, is DAGVTQSPTHLIKTRGQQVTLRCSPKSGHDTVSWYQQALGQGPQFIFQYYEEEERQRGNFPDRFSGHQFPNYSSELNVNALLLGDSALYLCASSSDRGSQQYFGPGTRLLVL.

J is TRBJ2-6 and V is TRBV19; D may be TRBD2 (5 bases). The CDR3 runs 15 residues. Trimming took 6 bases from V and 2 from J, leaving 11 bases between them. Germline V gene data show CDR1 as LNHDA and CDR2 as SQIVND (reference sequence). The CDR3 DNA sequence: TGTGCCAGTAGGCCCGGGAAAGCTGGGGCCAACGTCCTGACTTTC. Amino acid sequence: CASRPGKAGANVLTF.

This chain links TRBV27 with TRBJ2-3; 13 bases fit TRBD2. Trimming removed 6 bases from V and 5 bases from J; junction bases left unmatched: 17. This CDR3 has 19 amino acids. CDR1 and CDR2 from the germline V gene are MNHEY and SMNVEV (reference sequence). The CDR3 protein is CASRARTGAGTSGIDTQYF. The CDR3 bases are TGTGCCAGCAGAGCGAGGACCGGGGCCGGGACTAGCGGGATAGATACGCAGTATTTT.

This chain connects TRBV7-9 to TRBJ1-5; D is unclear. In germline, CDR1 is SEHNR, CDR2 FQNEAQ (reference sequence). The CDR3 has 14 residues. V was shortened by 3 bases and J by 5 bases, with 11 bases between the two germline ends. The CDR3: CASSFPVGDQPQHF. CDR3 coding DNA: TGTGCCAGCAGCTTTCCCGTCGGGGATCAGCCCCAGCATTTT.

V gene TRBV20-1 combines with J gene TRBJ2-7; D remains unclear. Trimming removed 5 bases from V and 7 bases from J, with 12 bases in between. The germline CDR1 and CDR2 sequences are DFQATT and SNEGSKA (reference sequence). The CDR3 runs 11 residues. Written as DNA, the CDR3 is TGCAGTGCTGGAGCCTACAATGAGCAGTACTTC. Protein product: CSAGAYNEQYF.

This chain connects TRBV29-1 to TRBJ2-5, with D uncertain. Trimming pared 3 bases from V and 5 bases from J, leaving 7 bases between. This CDR3 has 11 residues. CDR1 SQVTM and CDR2 ANQGSEA come from the germline V gene. CDR3 sequence (DNA): TGCAGCGTTGAGATAGGGGAGACCCAGTACTTC. Translated: CSVEIGETQYF. Full variable domain (outside the CDR3, taken from reference TRBV29-1 and TRBJ2-5): SAVISQKPSRDICQRGTSLTIQCQVDSQVTMMFWYRQQPGQSLTLIATANQGSEATYESGFVIDKFPISRPNLTFSTLTVSNMSPEDSSIYLCSVEIGETQYFGPGTRLLVL.

The chain carries TRBV3-1 and TRBJ2-1; 8 bases align to TRBD2. Germline V gene data show CDR1 as LGHDT and CDR2 as YNNKEL (reference sequence). The ends lost 1 base at V and 6 bases at J; junction bases unmatched: 2. This CDR3 region has 14 residues. The CDR3 region is CASSQASGSNEQFF. CDR3 nucleotide sequence: TGTGCCAGCAGCCAAGCCAGCGGGAGCAATGAGCAGTTCTTC.

V gene TRBV6-1 combines with J gene TRBJ2-1, with 10 bases matching TRBD1. Germline loops: CDR1 MNHNS, CDR2 SASEGT. CDR3 length: 16 residues. Losses at the gene ends were 5 bases for V and 3 bases for J; bases not matched to a gene: 7. The CDR3 nucleotides are TGTGCCAGCAGTCAACCGGGACAGGGGTTCTACAATGAGCAGTTCTTC. It codes for CASSQPGQGFYNEQFF.

The rearrangement links TRBV2 to TRBJ2-7; 15 bases fit TRBD2. Germline values: CDR1 SNHLY, CDR2 FYNNEI. After removal of 6 bases from V and 5 bases from J, the junction contained 8 bases not matched to a gene. The CDR3 sequence is 16 residues long. CDR3: CASRPGLAGGRNEQYF. The CDR3 DNA is TGTGCCAGCAGGCCGGGACTAGCGGGAGGTAGGAACGAGCAGTACTTC.

The rearrangement uses TRBV13 and TRBJ2-1, with 9 bases aligning to TRBD1. Germline lookup yields CDR1 PRHDT and CDR2 FYEKMQ (reference sequence). This CDR3 contains 15 residues. Unmatched junction bases numbered 8, after V lost 5 bases and J lost 6 bases. The CDR3 is CASSLPGQGSNEQFF. The CDR3 nucleotides read TGTGCCAGCAGCCTACCGGGACAGGGAAGCAATGAGCAGTTCTTC.